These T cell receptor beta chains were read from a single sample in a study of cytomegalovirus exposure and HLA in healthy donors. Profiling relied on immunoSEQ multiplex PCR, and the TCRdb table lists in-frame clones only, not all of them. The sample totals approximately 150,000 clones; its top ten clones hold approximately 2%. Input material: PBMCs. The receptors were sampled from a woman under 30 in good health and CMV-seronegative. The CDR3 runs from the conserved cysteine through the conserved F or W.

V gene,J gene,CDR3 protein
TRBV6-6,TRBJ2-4,CATSQTSGSQGNIQYF
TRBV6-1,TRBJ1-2,CASRQQGASDYGYTF
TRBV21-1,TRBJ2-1,CASNAQTSGSGCNEQFF
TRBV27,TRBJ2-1,CASSLSPGLAGRYYNEQFF
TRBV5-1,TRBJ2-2,CASSLAGVDTGELFF
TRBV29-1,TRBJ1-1,CSVVGHNTEAFF
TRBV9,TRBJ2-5,CASSPRAGSLETQYF
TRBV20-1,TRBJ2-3,CSASRDTQYF
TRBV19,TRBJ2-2,CAAGGENTGELFF
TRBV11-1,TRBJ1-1,CASSLSIQGEAFF
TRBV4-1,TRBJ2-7,CASSQEGEGLGYEQYF
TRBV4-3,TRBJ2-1,CASSQDPGVNEQFF
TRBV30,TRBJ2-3,CALGQGFTDTQYF
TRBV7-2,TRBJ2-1,CASSATQGGSYNEQFF
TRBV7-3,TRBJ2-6,CASSVARTSGANVLTF
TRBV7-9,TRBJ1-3,CASSPNHRIGNTIYF
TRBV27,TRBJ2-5,CASSIMPGLAEQMTQYF
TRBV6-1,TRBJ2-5,CASSDTTGSQETQYF
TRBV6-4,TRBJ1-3,CASSGLKSDRAGNTIYF
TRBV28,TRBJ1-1,CASSLFNQGRGEAFF
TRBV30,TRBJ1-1,CALSDGNTEAFF
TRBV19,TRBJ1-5,CASSIAGNNQPQHF
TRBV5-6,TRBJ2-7,CASSFNTGYEQYF
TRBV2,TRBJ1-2,CASSTYGYTF
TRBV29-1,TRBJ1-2,CSVEAETNYGYTF
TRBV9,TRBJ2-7,CASSLGLDSYEQYF
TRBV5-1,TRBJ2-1,CASSSGLAGGLSYNEQFF
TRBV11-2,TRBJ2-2,CASSLAGISGELFF
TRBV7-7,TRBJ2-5,CASSLDRGETQYF
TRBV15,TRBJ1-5,CATSRDSYSNQPQHF
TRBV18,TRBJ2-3,CASSSSAGIGTDTQYF
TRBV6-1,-,CASSEGTDYYRYEQYF
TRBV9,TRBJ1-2,CASSPGVGDHYTF
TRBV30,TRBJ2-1,CAWSVLAGLGQFF
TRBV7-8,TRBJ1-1,CASSFDSYTEAFF
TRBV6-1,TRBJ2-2,CASSEGGTVPGELFF
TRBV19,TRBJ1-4,CASSTTGSEKLFF
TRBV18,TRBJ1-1,CASSPPARDEAFF
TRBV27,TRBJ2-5,CASSSLQGQETQYF
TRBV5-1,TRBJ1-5,CASSLDGGVNQPQHF
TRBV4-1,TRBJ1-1,CASSQVDRTGTEAFF
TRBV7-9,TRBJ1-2,CASSLTGFNGYTF
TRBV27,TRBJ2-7,CASSSTTGYEQYF
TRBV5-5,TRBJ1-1,CASILGDYRYGNTEAFF
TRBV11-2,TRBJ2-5,CASSNRLAGGETQYF
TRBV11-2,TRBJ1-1,CASSFQITEAFF
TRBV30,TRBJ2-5,CAWSPGLAGGAETQYF
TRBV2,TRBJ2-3,CASRPSQKDTQYF
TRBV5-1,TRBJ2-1,CATKSSGVNNEQFF
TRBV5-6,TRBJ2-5,CASSLWGTGGETQYF
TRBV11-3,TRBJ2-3,CASSLAGGTDTQYF
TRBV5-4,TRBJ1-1,CASSLRLGGGTEAFF
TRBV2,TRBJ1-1,CASSGGRDTEAFF
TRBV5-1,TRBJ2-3,CASRGGTGVSPTDTQYF
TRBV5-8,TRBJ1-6,CASTLEGAPDSPLHF
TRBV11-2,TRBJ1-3,CASSLGWPGQISGNTIYF